A single sample is the source of the 13 T cell receptor beta chains below, sequenced in a study of T cell clonality in common variable immunodeficiency. TCRdb's copy holds only in-frame clones and misses some; the assay was immunoSEQ multiplex PCR. The counts give about 40,000 clones, none of them seen only once; about 1.3% is held by the top ten. The sample comprised peripheral blood mononuclear cells. Receptors originate from a person between 18 and 75 years old in good health.

This clone was seen many times. Sequencing ends 3 residues short of the CDR3 end; the germline J gene provides the rest. The chain carries TRBV18 and TRBJ2-5; D gene unclear. V dropped 0 bases and J dropped 2 bases, with 13 bases sitting between them. CDR1 is KGHSH, CDR2 LQKENI, per germline. CDR3 length: 16 amino acids. The sequenced part of the CDR3 DNA is TGTGCCAGCTCACCACCGATACCGAAGGCACAAGAGACC. This translates into CASSPPIPKAQET. The full-length CDR3 reads as CASSPPIPKAQETQYF. Combining the CDR3 with reference TRBV18 and TRBJ2-5 gives the whole variable domain NAGVMQNPRHLVRRRGQEARLRCSPMKGHSHVYWYRQLPEEGLKFMVYLQKENIIDESGMPKERFSAEFPKEGPSILRIQQVVRGDSAAYFCASSPPIPKAQETQYFGPGTRLLVL.

This clone has at least ten counts. The read terminates 3 residues ahead of where the CDR3 ends, so the germline J gene completes it. The rearrangement links TRBV20-1 to TRBJ2-1; D gene ambiguous. The CDR3 runs to 14 residues. Germline CDR1 and CDR2: DFQATT and SNEGSKA (reference sequence). Trimming removed 3 bases from V and 5 bases from J, with 14 bases in between. Partial CDR3 DNA: TGCAGTGCTAGCGGTTTCTCGGCGGACAATGAG. Encoded protein: CSASGFSADNE. In full, the CDR3 is CSASGFSADNEQFF.

Points on this clone: Given a much more abundant clone one base away, this may be a read error. Sequencing ends 3 residues short of the CDR3 end; the germline J gene provides the rest. Different DNA sequences within this sample yield the same CDR3. V and J are TRBV7-8 and TRBJ2-1; TRBD1 is a possible D gene (6 bases). The CDR3 extends over 15 amino acids. Looked up from germline, CDR1 is SGHVS and CDR2 is FQNEAQ. Trimming removed 1 base from V and 2 bases from J, with 9 bases in between. The CDR3 region is CASSLEQGAYNEQFF. The covered CDR3 bases are TGTGCCAGCAGCTTAGAACAGGGAGCCTACAATGAG.

As for this clone: The read halts 3 residues ahead of the CDR3 end, with the missing end drawn from the germline J gene. V gene TRBV30 combines with J gene TRBJ2-4; no firm D call. CDR3 length equals 13 residues. Germline lookup yields CDR1 GTSNPN and CDR2 SVGIG (reference sequence). CDR3 residues: CAWSVSANYGQYF. The sequenced CDR3 bases are TGTGCCTGGAGTGTATCAGCTAACTATGGT. The full variable domain, completed using reference TRBV30 and TRBJ2-4, is SQTIHQWPATLVQPVGSPLSLECTVEGTSNPNLYWYRQAAGRGLQLLFYSVGIGQISSEVPQNLSASRPQDRQFILSSKKLLLSDSGFYLCAWSVSANYGQYFGAGTRLSVL.

This clone was seen ten or more times. The read finishes 3 residues shy of the CDR3 end, and the germline J gene is used to complete it. The chain is built from TRBV6-1 and TRBJ2-2; D is uncertain. From germline, CDR1 is MNHNS and CDR2 SASEGT. This CDR3 has 13 amino acids. Between the trimmed V and J ends, which lost 1 base and 7 bases, there was a span of 7 bases. The sequenced part of the CDR3 DNA is TGTGCCAGCAGTGAAGTAGTCGGCGGGGAG. This gives the protein CASSEVVGGE. The entire CDR3 protein reads CASSEVVGGELFF.

This clone appeared many times. An end of the junction differs from the germline gene, which may be a read error. The read ends 3 residues before the CDR3 terminus; that terminus is restored from the germline J gene. The chain carries TRBV7-7 and TRBJ2-5; D uncertain. CDR1 is SSHAT and CDR2 is FNYEAQ in the germline V gene (reference sequence). The CDR3 spans 15 residues. The CDR3 DNA, read in part, is TGTGCTAGCAGCTCGTTTACTGGGCCGCTGGAGACC. Amino acid sequence: CASSSFTGPLET. The whole CDR3 region reads CASSSFTGPLETQYF.

At least ten counts were recorded for this clone. The read ends 3 residues early relative to the CDR3; the germline J gene fills the gap. This sequence joins TRBV5-1 and TRBJ2-7, with 7 nucleotides matching TRBD1. This CDR3 has 15 residues. The germline gives CDR1 SGHRS, CDR2 YFSETQ. J was trimmed by 4 bases and V by 0 bases; bases with no gene match: 7. The CDR3 loop reads CASSLGQGVLYEQYF. Partial CDR3 DNA: TGCGCCAGCAGCTTGGGGCAGGGGGTTTTATACGAG.

This clone was recorded at least ten times. The read ends 3 residues shy of where the CDR3 ends; the end is completed using the germline J gene. The V call is TRBV3-1 (or the pseudogene TRBV3-2), the J call TRBJ2-5; 7 bases are a match to TRBD2. After removal of 1 base from V and 2 bases from J, the junction contained 4 bases not matched to a gene. The CDR3 sequence is 15 residues long. Per germline, CDR1 LGHDT and CDR2 YNNKEL (reference sequence). The DNA read from the CDR3 is TGTGCCAGCAGCCAAGGGTCGGGGGGACAAGAGACC. Amino acid sequence: CASSQGSGGQET. The entire CDR3 protein reads CASSQGSGGQETQYF.

This clone was observed at least ten times. Read coverage stops 3 residues before the CDR3 terminus; the germline J gene supplies the remainder. The V gene is TRBV7-9, the J gene TRBJ2-5; D possibly corresponds to TRBD2 (5 bases). CDR3 size: 14 residues. From germline, CDR1 is SEHNR and CDR2 FQNEAQ (reference sequence). V was shortened by 5 bases and J by 4 bases, with 14 bases between the two germline ends. CDR3 protein: CASSPPRAIETQYF. CDR3 DNA, as far as it was read: TGTGCCAGCAGCCCCCCGAGGGCGATAGAGACC. Complete variable domain (other parts from reference TRBV7-9 and TRBJ2-5): DTGVSQNPRHKITKRGQNVTFRCDPISEHNRLYWYRQTLGQGPEFLTYFQNEAQLEKSRLLSDRFSAERPKGSFSTLEIQRTEQGDSAMYLCASSPPRAIETQYFGPGTRLLVL.

This clone appeared a few times. The DNA read from the CDR3 is TGTGCCAGCAGTAACCACGATAGCTTGCAAGGCCCAGATACC. Its translation is CASSNHDSLQGPDT. The CDR3 reads in full as CASSNHDSLQGPDTYTF. The chain links TRBV6-2 or TRBV6-3 to TRBJ1-2; D not certain. The read halts 3 residues ahead of the CDR3 end, with the missing end drawn from the germline J gene. CDR3 length equals 17 residues. The germline CDR1 and CDR2 sequences are MNHEY and SVGEGT.

This clone was counted many times. The read finishes 3 residues shy of the CDR3 end, and the germline J gene is used to complete it. V is TRBV20-1 and J is TRBJ2-5; D is uncertain. The V end lost 5 bases, the J end lost 1 base, and 5 bases lay between the germline ends. Per the germline V gene, CDR1 is DFQATT and CDR2 is SNEGSKA (reference sequence). The CDR3 is made up of 11 amino acids. The CDR3 bases that were read are TGCAGTGCTCAATTCCAAGAGACC. This translates into CSAQFQET. The CDR3, in full, reads CSAQFQETQYF.

This clone was detected ten times or more. The CDR3 extends 3 residues past the end of the read, so its final part is completed from the germline J gene. The chain recombines TRBV20-1 with TRBJ2-3, with 10 bases that match TRBD1. Germline V CDR1 and CDR2: DFQATT, SNEGSKA (reference sequence). V shed 0 bases and J 7 bases; nucleotides not matched to a gene: 10. CDR3 length equals 16 residues. The CDR3 spells CSARDTGGTGANTQYF. The part of the CDR3 DNA that was read is TGCAGTGCTAGAGATACGGGCGGGACAGGGGCTAATACG.

This clone was seen ten or more times. The read terminates 3 residues ahead of where the CDR3 ends, so the germline J gene completes it. The V and J genes are TRBV7-6 and TRBJ2-1; 7 bases agree with TRBD2. Trimming at V came to 2 bases and at J to 4 bases, leaving 5 bases not matched to a gene. This CDR3 is built from 15 residues. Germline CDR1 is SGHVS and CDR2 is FNYEAQ. The CDR3 sequence: CASSLSSGAYNEQFF. CDR3 DNA (partial): TGTGCCAGCAGCTTATCCAGCGGGGCATACAATGAG.